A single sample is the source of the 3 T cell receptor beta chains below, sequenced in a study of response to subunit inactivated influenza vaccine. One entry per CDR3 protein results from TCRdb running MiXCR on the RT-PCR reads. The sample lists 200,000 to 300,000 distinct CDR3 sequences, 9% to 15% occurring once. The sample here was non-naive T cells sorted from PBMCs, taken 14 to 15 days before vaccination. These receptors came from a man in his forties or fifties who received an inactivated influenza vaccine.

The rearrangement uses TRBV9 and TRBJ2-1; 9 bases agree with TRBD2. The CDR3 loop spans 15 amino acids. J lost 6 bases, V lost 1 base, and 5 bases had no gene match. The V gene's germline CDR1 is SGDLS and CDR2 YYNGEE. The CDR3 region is CASSVSSGVFNEQFF. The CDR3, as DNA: TGTGCCAGCAGCGTATCTAGCGGGGTTTTCAATGAGCAGTTCTTC.

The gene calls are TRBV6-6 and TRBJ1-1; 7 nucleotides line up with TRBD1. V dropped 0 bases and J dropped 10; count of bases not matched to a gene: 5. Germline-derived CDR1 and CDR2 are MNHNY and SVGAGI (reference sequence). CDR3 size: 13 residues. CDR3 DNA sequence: TGTGCCAGCAGTTACTCGACAGGGATGGGAGCTTTCTTT. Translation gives CASSYSTGMGAFF.

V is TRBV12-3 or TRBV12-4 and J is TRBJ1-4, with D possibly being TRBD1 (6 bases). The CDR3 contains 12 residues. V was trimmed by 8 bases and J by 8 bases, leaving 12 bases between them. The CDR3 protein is CASSRGGEKLFF. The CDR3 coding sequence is TGTGCCAGCTCCAGGGGAGGGGAAAAACTGTTTTTT.